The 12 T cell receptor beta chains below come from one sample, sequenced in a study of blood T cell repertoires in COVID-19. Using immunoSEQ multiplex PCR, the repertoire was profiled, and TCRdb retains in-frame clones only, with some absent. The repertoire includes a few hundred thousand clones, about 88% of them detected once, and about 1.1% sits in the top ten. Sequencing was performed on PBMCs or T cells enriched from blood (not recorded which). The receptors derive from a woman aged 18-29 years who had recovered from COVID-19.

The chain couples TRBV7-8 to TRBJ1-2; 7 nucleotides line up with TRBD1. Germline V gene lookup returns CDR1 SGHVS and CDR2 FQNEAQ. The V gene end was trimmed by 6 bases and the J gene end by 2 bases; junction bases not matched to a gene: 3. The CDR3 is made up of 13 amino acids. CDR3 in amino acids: CASSWDSNYGYTF. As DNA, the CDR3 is TGTGCCAGCAGTTGGGACAGCAACTATGGCTACACCTTC.

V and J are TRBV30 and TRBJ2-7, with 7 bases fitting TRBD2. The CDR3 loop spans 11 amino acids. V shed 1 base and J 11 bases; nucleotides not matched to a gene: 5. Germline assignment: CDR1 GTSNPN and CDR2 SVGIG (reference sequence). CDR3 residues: CAWSGGGNEYF. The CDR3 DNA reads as TGTGCCTGGAGTGGGGGAGGGAACGAGTACTTC.

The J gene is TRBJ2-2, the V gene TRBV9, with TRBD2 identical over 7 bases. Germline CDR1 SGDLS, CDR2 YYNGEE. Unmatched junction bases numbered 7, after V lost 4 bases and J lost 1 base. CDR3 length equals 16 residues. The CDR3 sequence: CASSTSGGGNTGELFF. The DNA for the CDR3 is TGTGCCAGCAGCACATCGGGCGGGGGGAACACCGGGGAGCTGTTTTTT.

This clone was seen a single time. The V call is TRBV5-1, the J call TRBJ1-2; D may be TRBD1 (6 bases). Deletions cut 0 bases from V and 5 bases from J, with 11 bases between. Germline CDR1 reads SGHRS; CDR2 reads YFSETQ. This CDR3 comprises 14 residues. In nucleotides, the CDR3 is TGCGCCAGCAGCTTGGGGGACAAATATTATGGCTACACCTTC. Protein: CASSLGDKYYGYTF.

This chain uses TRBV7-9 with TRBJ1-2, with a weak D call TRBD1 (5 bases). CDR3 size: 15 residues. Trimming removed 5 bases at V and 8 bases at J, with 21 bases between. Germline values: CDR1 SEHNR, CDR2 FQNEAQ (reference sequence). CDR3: CASSHGGTEILGYTF. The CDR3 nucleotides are TGTGCCAGCAGCCACGGGGGGACGGAGATTTTGGGCTACACCTTC.

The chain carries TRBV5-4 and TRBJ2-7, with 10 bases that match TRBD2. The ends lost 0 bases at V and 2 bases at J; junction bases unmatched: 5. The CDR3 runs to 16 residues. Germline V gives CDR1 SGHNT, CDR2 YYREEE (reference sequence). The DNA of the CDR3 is TGTGCCAGCAGCTTGGGGTTGAGCGGGGGGGCCTACGAGCAGTACTTC. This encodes CASSLGLSGGAYEQYF.

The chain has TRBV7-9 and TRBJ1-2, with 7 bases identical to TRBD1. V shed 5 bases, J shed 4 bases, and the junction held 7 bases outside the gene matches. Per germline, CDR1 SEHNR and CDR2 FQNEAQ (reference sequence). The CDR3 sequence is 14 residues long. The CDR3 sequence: CASSPIQGGYGYTF. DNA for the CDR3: TGTGCCAGCAGCCCAATCCAGGGGGGCTATGGCTACACCTTC.

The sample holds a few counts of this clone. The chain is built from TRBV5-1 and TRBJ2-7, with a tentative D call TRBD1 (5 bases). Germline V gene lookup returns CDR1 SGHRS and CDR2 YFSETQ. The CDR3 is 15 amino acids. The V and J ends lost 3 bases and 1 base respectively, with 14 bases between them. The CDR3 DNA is TGCGCCAGCAGCTCGGCAGGGATCATTTCCTACGAGCAGTACTTC. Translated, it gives CASSSAGIISYEQYF.

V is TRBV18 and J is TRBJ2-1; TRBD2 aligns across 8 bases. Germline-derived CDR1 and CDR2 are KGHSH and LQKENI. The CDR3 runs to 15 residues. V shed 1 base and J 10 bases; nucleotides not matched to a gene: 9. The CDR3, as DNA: TGTGCCAGCTCACCACAGCGGGGGTACGGTTTGGAGCAGTTCTTC. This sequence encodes CASSPQRGYGLEQFF.

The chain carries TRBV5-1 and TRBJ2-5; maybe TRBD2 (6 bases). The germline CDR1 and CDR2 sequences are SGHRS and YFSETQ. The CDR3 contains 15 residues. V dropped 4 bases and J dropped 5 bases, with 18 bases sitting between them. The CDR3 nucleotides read TGCGCCAGCAGCACTGGGACCGTCGCGGGGGAGACCCAGTACTTC. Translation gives CASSTGTVAGETQYF.

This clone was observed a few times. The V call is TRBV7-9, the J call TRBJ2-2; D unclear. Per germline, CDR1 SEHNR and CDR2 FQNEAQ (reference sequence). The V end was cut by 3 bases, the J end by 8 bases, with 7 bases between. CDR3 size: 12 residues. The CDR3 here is CASSFTEGELFF. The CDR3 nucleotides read TGTGCCAGCAGCTTTACTGAAGGGGAGCTGTTTTTT.

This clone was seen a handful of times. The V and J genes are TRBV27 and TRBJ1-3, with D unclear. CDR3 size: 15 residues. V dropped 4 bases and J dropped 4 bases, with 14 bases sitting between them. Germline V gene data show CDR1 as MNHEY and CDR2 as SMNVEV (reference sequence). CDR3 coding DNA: TGTGCCAGCAGTTCCCGGGCCCGGAGGGGAAACACCATATATTTT. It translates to CASSSRARRGNTIYF.